This T cell receptor (beta chain) was recovered during a study of T cells in Graves' hyperthyroidism and ophthalmopathy. Exclusion criteria comprised uncontrolled infection, other autoimmune disease, pregnancy or lactation. CDR3 length: 15 amino acids. This clonotype was seen at least ten times. Its target is unknown. Given a much more abundant clone one base away, this may be a read error. TCR beta CDR3 region amplification was performed from RNA transcripts. Researchers ran a first-round RT-PCR on the TCR CDR3 using the HTBI primer set. TCRdb re-called the multiplex PCR reads with MiXCR, one entry per CDR3 protein. The data contain a few hundred thousand distinct CDR3 sequences, around 18% of them singletons. Study outcomes and limitations: Separating ophthalmopathy from stable hyperthyroidism was achieved by a 13 V-J model.

The clonotype was recovered from a woman in her thirties or forties with Graves' ophthalmopathy. What was sequenced was blood. V gene TRBV12-3 or TRBV12-4 combines with J gene TRBJ2-7, with 12 bases identical to TRBD2. The CDR3 here is CAGSLLLAGGDEQYF. CDR3 sequence (DNA): TGTGCCGGCAGTTTATTGCTAGCGGGAGGGGATGAGCAGTACTTC.